Reported below is one T cell receptor beta chain. This record belongs to a study of OX40 agonist ivuxolimab in advanced cancers. Study-wide background: Intravenous ivuxolimab was administered to patients every 2 weeks at 0.01 to 10 mg/kg.

Profiled with immunoSEQ multiplex PCR; TCRdb holds only in-frame clones, not every one. This sample carries about 63,000 clones, 75% to 90% of them seen once, and the ten largest clones take 10% to 12%. The CDR3 extends over 12 amino acids. V lost 5 bases, J lost 3 bases, and 8 bases lay in between. The germline CDR1 and CDR2 sequences are SGHAT and FQNNGV. This sample comprised CD4+ or CD8+ T cells sorted from blood, obtained in a trial of the OX40 agonist ivuxolimab. The rearrangement joins TRBV11-2 to TRBJ2-7; weak D call: TRBD1 (5 bases). The TCR originated in an adult with an advanced solid tumor such as melanoma, head and neck, liver or kidney cancer. CDR3 nucleotides: TGTGCCAGCAGCCGCGACAGCTACGAGCAGTACTTC. This codes for CASSRDSYEQYF. Together with reference TRBV11-2 and TRBJ2-7, the CDR3 gives the full variable domain: EAGVAQSPRYKIIEKRQSVAFWCNPISGHATLYWYQQILGQGPKLLIQFQNNGVVDDSQLPKDRFSAERLKGVDSTLKIQPAKLEDSAVYLCASSRDSYEQYFGPGTRLTVT.